This T cell receptor beta chain is drawn from a study of blood T cell repertoires in COVID-19. V shed 4 bases, J shed 2 bases, and the junction held 11 bases outside the gene matches. Germline values: CDR1 SGDLS, CDR2 YYNGEE. The CDR3 is made up of 17 amino acids. This clone was recorded a few times. Using immunoSEQ multiplex PCR, the repertoire was profiled, and TCRdb retains in-frame clones only, with some absent. The sample shows under 50,000 clones, 70% to 90% of them seen only once. This sequence originates from a man aged 70 or older with active COVID-19. The chain combines TRBV9 with TRBJ2-1; 8 positions match TRBD2. The sequenced material came from peripheral blood. This CDR3 is CASSRDLGGAAYNEQFF. The CDR3 DNA follows: TGTGCCAGCAGCCGCGACCTCGGGGGGGCTGCCTACAATGAGCAGTTCTTC.